This entry lists 25 T cell receptor beta chains sequenced from one sample in a study of blood T cell repertoires in COVID-19 (dated by TCRdb to about 2020). Receptor libraries were prepared by the immunoSEQ multiplex PCR assay. The clones in this table, taken by TCRdb from immuneACCESS, are in-frame only. Not every clone is retained; where verified, under half of the shortfall comes from an unresolved V gene, and the cause of the rest is unknown. Here the sample has over 100,000 clones; 80% to 90% occur a single time. Less than 8% of the sample is held by the ten biggest clonotypes. The sequencing input was peripheral blood. The receptor source for this set is a woman of 80 years or more with active or convalescent COVID-19.

This rearrangement joins TRBV13 to TRBJ2-3; maybe TRBD2 (7 bases). The CDR3 is 16 amino acids. Trimming took off 5 bases at V and 0 bases at J, with 15 bases between the two ends. Germline CDR1 reads PRHDT; CDR2 reads FYEKMQ (reference sequence). The CDR3 coding sequence is TGTGCCAGCAGCCCAGAGGGGGGGGACAGCACAGATACGCAGTATTTT. This gives the protein CASSPEGGDSTDTQYF. Full variable domain (outside the CDR3, taken from reference TRBV13 and TRBJ2-3): AAGVIQSPRHLIKEKRETATLKCYPIPRHDTVYWYQQGPGQDPQFLISFYEKMQSDKGSIPDRFSAQQFSDYHSELNMSSLELGDSALYFCASSPEGGDSTDTQYFGPGTRLTVL.

This clone occurred once. The chain combines TRBV11-2 with TRBJ1-2; 9 bases fit TRBD1. The germline V gene has CDR1 SGHAT and CDR2 FQNNGV. The CDR3 loop spans 17 amino acids. V dropped 3 bases and J dropped 2; count of bases not matched to a gene: 10. CDR3 in amino acids: CASSFRNRGRENYGYTF. The CDR3 DNA reads as TGTGCCAGCAGCTTTCGTAACAGGGGGCGAGAGAACTATGGCTACACCTTC.

This sequence joins TRBV30 and TRBJ1-6; D remains unclear. This CDR3 is 16 amino acids long. From germline, CDR1 is GTSNPN and CDR2 SVGIG (reference sequence). The V gene lost 1 base and the J gene lost 7 bases, with 17 bases spanning the gap. CDR3 bases: TGTGCCTGGAGTGCCCGGCAAAGGAAACTAAATTCACCCCTCCACTTT. Protein sequence: CAWSARQRKLNSPLHF.

The J gene is TRBJ1-6, the V gene TRBV20-1; D not resolved. V was clipped by 3 bases and J by 5 bases, with 14 bases between them. CDR3 length equals 15 residues. CDR1 is DFQATT, CDR2 SNEGSKA, per germline (reference sequence). CDR3 region: CSASSAVRNNSPLHF. Written as DNA, the CDR3 is TGCAGTGCTAGTAGCGCCGTCCGGAATAATTCACCCCTCCACTTT.

The chain employs TRBV30 and TRBJ2-5, with D perhaps matching TRBD1 (6 bases). Germline values: CDR1 GTSNPN, CDR2 SVGIG (reference sequence). The length of the CDR3 is 13 residues. V lost 2 bases to trimming and J lost 5 bases, with 12 bases between them. The CDR3 nucleotides read TGTGCCTGGAGTAGAAACAGGGCGGAGACCCAGTACTTC. This encodes CAWSRNRAETQYF.

This chain joins TRBV7-8 and TRBJ2-6; possibly TRBD2 for D (5 bases). Germline V lookup: CDR1 SGHVS, CDR2 FQNEAQ. V was clipped by 3 bases and J by 7 bases, with 7 bases between them. The CDR3 sequence is 13 residues long. The DNA of the CDR3 is TGTGCCAGCAGCTTCCGGGGTGCCAACGTCCTGACTTTC. Amino acid sequence: CASSFRGANVLTF.

CDR3 DNA sequence: TGTGCCAGCAGTTACCCTACAGGGACCTACGAGCAGTACTTC. As protein: CASSYPTGTYEQYF. The chain employs TRBV5-4 and TRBJ2-7; D is perhaps TRBD1 (6 bases). This CDR3 is 14 amino acids long. V shed 5 bases and J shed 2 bases, with 14 bases lying between them. The V gene's germline CDR1 is SGHNT and CDR2 YYREEE (reference sequence).

The CDR3 loop reads CASSKQRTHQPQHF. CDR3 nucleotides: TGTGCCAGCAGCAAACAGAGAACACATCAGCCCCAGCATTTT. V gene TRBV28 combines with J gene TRBJ1-5; D is unclear. Germline CDR1 reads MDHEN; CDR2 reads SYDVKM. The ends were cut back, 6 bases at V and 5 bases at J, with 14 bases in the middle. The CDR3 spans 14 residues.

The gene calls are TRBV7-8 and TRBJ2-7; a weak D match, TRBD1 (7 bases). V was clipped by 3 bases and J by 0 bases, with 9 bases between them. Germline CDR1 is SGHVS and CDR2 is FQNEAQ. The CDR3 has 14 amino acids. CDR3 sequence reads: CASSLRDSSYEQYF. The CDR3 coding sequence is TGTGCCAGCAGCTTGCGGGACAGCTCCTACGAGCAGTACTTC.

This chain connects TRBV2 to TRBJ2-1; 13 bases line up with TRBD2. Looked up from germline, CDR1 is SNHLY and CDR2 is FYNNEI. Trimming removed 7 bases from V and 9 bases from J; junction bases left unmatched: 12. The CDR3 is 16 amino acids. CDR3 DNA: TGTGCCAGCACCCTCGGGCGACTAGCGGGAGGACCTGAGCAGTTCTTC. Translating gives CASTLGRLAGGPEQFF.

This clone was seen only a few times. J is TRBJ1-6 and V is TRBV7-9; D gene unclear. Germline CDR1 reads SEHNR; CDR2 reads FQNEAQ (reference sequence). The CDR3 totals 16 residues. V dropped 5 bases and J dropped 4 bases, with 15 bases sitting between them. CDR3 in DNA: TGTGCCAGCAGCGATCCCATCGGGGTTTATAATTCACCCCTCCACTTT. Its protein is CASSDPIGVYNSPLHF. Together with reference TRBV7-9 and TRBJ1-6, the CDR3 gives the full variable domain: DTGVSQNPRHKITKRGQNVTFRCDPISEHNRLYWYRQTLGQGPEFLTYFQNEAQLEKSRLLSDRFSAERPKGSFSTLEIQRTEQGDSAMYLCASSDPIGVYNSPLHFGNGTRLTVT.

V and J are TRBV6-1 and TRBJ2-1; 14 bases match TRBD2. The CDR3 spans 16 residues. The germline V gene has CDR1 MNHNS and CDR2 SASEGT. The ends lost 4 bases at V and 8 bases at J; junction bases unmatched: 7. The CDR3 spells CASSAGTSGGLDEQFF. The CDR3 coding sequence is TGTGCCAGCAGTGCAGGGACTAGCGGGGGTTTGGATGAGCAGTTCTTC.

The chain carries TRBV3-1 (or the pseudogene TRBV3-2) and TRBJ2-5; tentative D call: TRBD2 (6 bases). V was shortened by 3 bases and J by 4 bases, with 15 bases between the two germline ends. The CDR3 has 15 residues. Germline assignment: CDR1 LGHDT and CDR2 YNNKEL (reference sequence). The CDR3 bases are TGTGCCAGCAGCCACGGCGGAGGGGCGGGAGAGACCCAGTACTTC. Amino acids: CASSHGGGAGETQYF.

The chain combines TRBV5-1 with TRBJ2-1, with 8 bases lining up with TRBD2. The CDR3 sequence is 15 residues long. Germline V gene data show CDR1 as SGHRS and CDR2 as YFSETQ. V was clipped by 0 bases and J by 9 bases; unmatched bases: 8. This CDR3 is CASSLEEGLVGEQFF. The CDR3 bases are TGCGCCAGCAGCTTGGAAGAGGGACTAGTCGGTGAGCAGTTCTTC.

This clone was detected only a few times. This chain connects TRBV4-2 to TRBJ2-3; a weak D match, TRBD2 (6 bases). The CDR3 is made up of 16 amino acids. V was cut by 4 bases and J by 6 bases, with 20 bases left in between. The germline CDR1 and CDR2 sequences are LGHNA and YNFKEQ. CDR3 region: CASSRRLGRLADTQYF. CDR3 bases: TGTGCCAGCAGCCGTAGACTAGGGAGGCTTGCCGATACGCAGTATTTT.

This sequence joins TRBV2 and TRBJ1-6, with 7 bases identical to TRBD1. V shed 4 bases and J 8 bases; nucleotides not matched to a gene: 5. The germline gives CDR1 SNHLY, CDR2 FYNNEI. The CDR3 runs to 14 residues. CDR3 in DNA: TGTGCCAGCAGTGTTAACAGGGGCTATTCACCCCTCCACTTT. It is translated as CASSVNRGYSPLHF. Complete variable domain (other parts from reference TRBV2 and TRBJ1-6): EPEVTQTPSHQVTQMGQEVILRCVPISNHLYFYWYRQILGQKVEFLVSFYNNEISEKSEIFDDQFSVERPDGSNFTLKIRSTKLEDSAMYFCASSVNRGYSPLHFGNGTRLTVT.

The V and J genes are TRBV21-1 and TRBJ2-1; the table's D call, TRBD2, has no DNA check behind it. TRBV21-1 is a documented pseudogene. CDR3 length equals 15 residues. The CDR3 sequence is CASSKANYSYNEQFF. The CDR3 nucleotides are TGTGCCAGCAGCAAAGCGAACTACTCCTACAATGAGCAGTTCTTC.

This clone has only one observation. As DNA, the CDR3 is TGTGCCAGTAGTATAGCTAAGACCCAGTACTTC. Protein product: CASSIAKTQYF. V gene TRBV19 combines with J gene TRBJ2-5; unclear D gene. The CDR3 extends over 11 amino acids. Germline assignment: CDR1 LNHDA and CDR2 SQIVND (reference sequence). V lost 1 base and J 6 bases, leaving 3 bases between the germline ends.

The CDR3 loop is CASSGGQPQHF. The DNA of the CDR3 is TGTGCCAGTAGTGGAGGTCAGCCCCAGCATTTT. This chain connects TRBV19 to TRBJ1-5; D uncertain. The germline V gene has CDR1 LNHDA and CDR2 SQIVND (reference sequence). CDR3 length equals 11 residues. With 5 bases removed from V and 6 bases from J, the gap between germline ends came to 5 bases.

The CDR3 spells CASRRTSGSLVEQFF. The CDR3 coding sequence is TGTGCCAGCAGACGAACTAGCGGGTCCTTGGTCGAGCAGTTCTTC. V usage is TRBV7-8 and J usage is TRBJ2-1, with 9 bases aligning to TRBD2. V lost 6 bases to trimming and J lost 10 bases; unmatched junction nucleotides: 13. Germline V gene sequence: CDR1 SGHVS, CDR2 FQNEAQ. The CDR3 has 15 residues.

The chain employs TRBV24-1 and TRBJ2-7, with TRBD1 matching over 9 bases. V lost 5 bases, J lost 7 bases, and 14 bases stayed unmatched. CDR3 size: 16 residues. CDR1 is KGHDR, CDR2 SFDVKD, per germline. The CDR3 DNA is TGTGCCACCAGTGCTGGATGGACAGGGGTAAAGAATGAGCAGTACTTC. This sequence encodes CATSAGWTGVKNEQYF.

V is TRBV10-3 and J is TRBJ1-3, with 11 bases fitting TRBD1. Trimming at V came to 6 bases and at J to 2 bases, leaving 3 bases not matched to a gene. This CDR3 is built from 15 residues. Germline CDR1 reads ENHRY; CDR2 reads SYGVKD. The DNA of the CDR3 is TGTGCCATCAGCCCGGGACAGGGGGCTGGAAACACCATATATTTT. The encoded protein is CAISPGQGAGNTIYF.

As DNA, the CDR3 is TGTGCCAGCAGTTTCTCCAGGAATGGCTACACCTTC. Encoded protein: CASSFSRNGYTF. The chain links TRBV28 to TRBJ1-2; no clear D gene. The V end lost 3 bases, the J end lost 6 bases, and 8 bases lay between the germline ends. The CDR3 is made up of 12 amino acids. The germline V gene encodes CDR1 MDHEN and CDR2 SYDVKM.

This clone showed up just once. This chain uses TRBV9 with TRBJ2-2; 7 positions match TRBD2. Per the germline V gene, CDR1 is SGDLS and CDR2 is YYNGEE. The V and J ends lost 4 bases and 1 base, in that order; junction bases with no gene match: 7. The CDR3 has 16 residues. In DNA, the CDR3 is TGTGCCAGCAGCCCCCGACTAGCAGGGAACACCGGGGAGCTGTTTTTT. Translating gives CASSPRLAGNTGELFF.

The chain links TRBV30 to TRBJ1-2; tentative D call: TRBD1 (5 bases). The length of the CDR3 is 13 residues. Trimming took 4 bases from V and 6 from J, leaving 15 bases between them. Germline CDR1 and CDR2: GTSNPN and SVGIG (reference sequence). In nucleotides, the CDR3 is TGTGCCTGGACTTACACCAGGACAAATGGCTACACCTTC. Translation: CAWTYTRTNGYTF.